This T cell receptor beta chain was retrieved from a study of CD8+CD57+ T cells in acquired aplastic anemia. Overall study results and limits: A significant difference in CD8+ Simpson's diversity between patients and controls was not found. Common to patients and controls were around 30 CD8+ CDR3 sequences.

Individuals selected for sequencing had exhibited CD8+CD57+ cell expansion on flow cytometry. Every patient presented with severe acquired aplastic anemia. No patient had been given any therapy when blood was sampled. Genomic DNA acted as the template from which TCR beta VDJ combination and CDR3 sequence profiling were carried out. TCRdb re-called the reads through MiXCR, storing one row per CDR3 protein. The repertoire holds about 160,000 distinct CDR3 sequences, with about half as singletons. Germline V gene lookup returns CDR1 ENHRY and CDR2 SYGVKD. The J segment lost 4 bases and the V segment lost 10 bases, leaving 12 bases of the junction unmatched. This CDR3 spans 14 amino acids. Of note for this clonotype: Its antigen is currently unknown.

This clonotype was sampled from a human donor with aplastic anemia. The sample was sorted CD4+, CD8+, or CD8+CD57+ T cells (not recorded which) from PBMCs. The chain recombines TRBV10-3 with TRBJ1-2; 7 nucleotides match TRBD1. CDR3 residues: CASSPQTGVYGYTF. CDR3 nucleotides: TGTGCCAGTAGTCCCCAAACAGGGGTCTATGGCTACACCTTC.